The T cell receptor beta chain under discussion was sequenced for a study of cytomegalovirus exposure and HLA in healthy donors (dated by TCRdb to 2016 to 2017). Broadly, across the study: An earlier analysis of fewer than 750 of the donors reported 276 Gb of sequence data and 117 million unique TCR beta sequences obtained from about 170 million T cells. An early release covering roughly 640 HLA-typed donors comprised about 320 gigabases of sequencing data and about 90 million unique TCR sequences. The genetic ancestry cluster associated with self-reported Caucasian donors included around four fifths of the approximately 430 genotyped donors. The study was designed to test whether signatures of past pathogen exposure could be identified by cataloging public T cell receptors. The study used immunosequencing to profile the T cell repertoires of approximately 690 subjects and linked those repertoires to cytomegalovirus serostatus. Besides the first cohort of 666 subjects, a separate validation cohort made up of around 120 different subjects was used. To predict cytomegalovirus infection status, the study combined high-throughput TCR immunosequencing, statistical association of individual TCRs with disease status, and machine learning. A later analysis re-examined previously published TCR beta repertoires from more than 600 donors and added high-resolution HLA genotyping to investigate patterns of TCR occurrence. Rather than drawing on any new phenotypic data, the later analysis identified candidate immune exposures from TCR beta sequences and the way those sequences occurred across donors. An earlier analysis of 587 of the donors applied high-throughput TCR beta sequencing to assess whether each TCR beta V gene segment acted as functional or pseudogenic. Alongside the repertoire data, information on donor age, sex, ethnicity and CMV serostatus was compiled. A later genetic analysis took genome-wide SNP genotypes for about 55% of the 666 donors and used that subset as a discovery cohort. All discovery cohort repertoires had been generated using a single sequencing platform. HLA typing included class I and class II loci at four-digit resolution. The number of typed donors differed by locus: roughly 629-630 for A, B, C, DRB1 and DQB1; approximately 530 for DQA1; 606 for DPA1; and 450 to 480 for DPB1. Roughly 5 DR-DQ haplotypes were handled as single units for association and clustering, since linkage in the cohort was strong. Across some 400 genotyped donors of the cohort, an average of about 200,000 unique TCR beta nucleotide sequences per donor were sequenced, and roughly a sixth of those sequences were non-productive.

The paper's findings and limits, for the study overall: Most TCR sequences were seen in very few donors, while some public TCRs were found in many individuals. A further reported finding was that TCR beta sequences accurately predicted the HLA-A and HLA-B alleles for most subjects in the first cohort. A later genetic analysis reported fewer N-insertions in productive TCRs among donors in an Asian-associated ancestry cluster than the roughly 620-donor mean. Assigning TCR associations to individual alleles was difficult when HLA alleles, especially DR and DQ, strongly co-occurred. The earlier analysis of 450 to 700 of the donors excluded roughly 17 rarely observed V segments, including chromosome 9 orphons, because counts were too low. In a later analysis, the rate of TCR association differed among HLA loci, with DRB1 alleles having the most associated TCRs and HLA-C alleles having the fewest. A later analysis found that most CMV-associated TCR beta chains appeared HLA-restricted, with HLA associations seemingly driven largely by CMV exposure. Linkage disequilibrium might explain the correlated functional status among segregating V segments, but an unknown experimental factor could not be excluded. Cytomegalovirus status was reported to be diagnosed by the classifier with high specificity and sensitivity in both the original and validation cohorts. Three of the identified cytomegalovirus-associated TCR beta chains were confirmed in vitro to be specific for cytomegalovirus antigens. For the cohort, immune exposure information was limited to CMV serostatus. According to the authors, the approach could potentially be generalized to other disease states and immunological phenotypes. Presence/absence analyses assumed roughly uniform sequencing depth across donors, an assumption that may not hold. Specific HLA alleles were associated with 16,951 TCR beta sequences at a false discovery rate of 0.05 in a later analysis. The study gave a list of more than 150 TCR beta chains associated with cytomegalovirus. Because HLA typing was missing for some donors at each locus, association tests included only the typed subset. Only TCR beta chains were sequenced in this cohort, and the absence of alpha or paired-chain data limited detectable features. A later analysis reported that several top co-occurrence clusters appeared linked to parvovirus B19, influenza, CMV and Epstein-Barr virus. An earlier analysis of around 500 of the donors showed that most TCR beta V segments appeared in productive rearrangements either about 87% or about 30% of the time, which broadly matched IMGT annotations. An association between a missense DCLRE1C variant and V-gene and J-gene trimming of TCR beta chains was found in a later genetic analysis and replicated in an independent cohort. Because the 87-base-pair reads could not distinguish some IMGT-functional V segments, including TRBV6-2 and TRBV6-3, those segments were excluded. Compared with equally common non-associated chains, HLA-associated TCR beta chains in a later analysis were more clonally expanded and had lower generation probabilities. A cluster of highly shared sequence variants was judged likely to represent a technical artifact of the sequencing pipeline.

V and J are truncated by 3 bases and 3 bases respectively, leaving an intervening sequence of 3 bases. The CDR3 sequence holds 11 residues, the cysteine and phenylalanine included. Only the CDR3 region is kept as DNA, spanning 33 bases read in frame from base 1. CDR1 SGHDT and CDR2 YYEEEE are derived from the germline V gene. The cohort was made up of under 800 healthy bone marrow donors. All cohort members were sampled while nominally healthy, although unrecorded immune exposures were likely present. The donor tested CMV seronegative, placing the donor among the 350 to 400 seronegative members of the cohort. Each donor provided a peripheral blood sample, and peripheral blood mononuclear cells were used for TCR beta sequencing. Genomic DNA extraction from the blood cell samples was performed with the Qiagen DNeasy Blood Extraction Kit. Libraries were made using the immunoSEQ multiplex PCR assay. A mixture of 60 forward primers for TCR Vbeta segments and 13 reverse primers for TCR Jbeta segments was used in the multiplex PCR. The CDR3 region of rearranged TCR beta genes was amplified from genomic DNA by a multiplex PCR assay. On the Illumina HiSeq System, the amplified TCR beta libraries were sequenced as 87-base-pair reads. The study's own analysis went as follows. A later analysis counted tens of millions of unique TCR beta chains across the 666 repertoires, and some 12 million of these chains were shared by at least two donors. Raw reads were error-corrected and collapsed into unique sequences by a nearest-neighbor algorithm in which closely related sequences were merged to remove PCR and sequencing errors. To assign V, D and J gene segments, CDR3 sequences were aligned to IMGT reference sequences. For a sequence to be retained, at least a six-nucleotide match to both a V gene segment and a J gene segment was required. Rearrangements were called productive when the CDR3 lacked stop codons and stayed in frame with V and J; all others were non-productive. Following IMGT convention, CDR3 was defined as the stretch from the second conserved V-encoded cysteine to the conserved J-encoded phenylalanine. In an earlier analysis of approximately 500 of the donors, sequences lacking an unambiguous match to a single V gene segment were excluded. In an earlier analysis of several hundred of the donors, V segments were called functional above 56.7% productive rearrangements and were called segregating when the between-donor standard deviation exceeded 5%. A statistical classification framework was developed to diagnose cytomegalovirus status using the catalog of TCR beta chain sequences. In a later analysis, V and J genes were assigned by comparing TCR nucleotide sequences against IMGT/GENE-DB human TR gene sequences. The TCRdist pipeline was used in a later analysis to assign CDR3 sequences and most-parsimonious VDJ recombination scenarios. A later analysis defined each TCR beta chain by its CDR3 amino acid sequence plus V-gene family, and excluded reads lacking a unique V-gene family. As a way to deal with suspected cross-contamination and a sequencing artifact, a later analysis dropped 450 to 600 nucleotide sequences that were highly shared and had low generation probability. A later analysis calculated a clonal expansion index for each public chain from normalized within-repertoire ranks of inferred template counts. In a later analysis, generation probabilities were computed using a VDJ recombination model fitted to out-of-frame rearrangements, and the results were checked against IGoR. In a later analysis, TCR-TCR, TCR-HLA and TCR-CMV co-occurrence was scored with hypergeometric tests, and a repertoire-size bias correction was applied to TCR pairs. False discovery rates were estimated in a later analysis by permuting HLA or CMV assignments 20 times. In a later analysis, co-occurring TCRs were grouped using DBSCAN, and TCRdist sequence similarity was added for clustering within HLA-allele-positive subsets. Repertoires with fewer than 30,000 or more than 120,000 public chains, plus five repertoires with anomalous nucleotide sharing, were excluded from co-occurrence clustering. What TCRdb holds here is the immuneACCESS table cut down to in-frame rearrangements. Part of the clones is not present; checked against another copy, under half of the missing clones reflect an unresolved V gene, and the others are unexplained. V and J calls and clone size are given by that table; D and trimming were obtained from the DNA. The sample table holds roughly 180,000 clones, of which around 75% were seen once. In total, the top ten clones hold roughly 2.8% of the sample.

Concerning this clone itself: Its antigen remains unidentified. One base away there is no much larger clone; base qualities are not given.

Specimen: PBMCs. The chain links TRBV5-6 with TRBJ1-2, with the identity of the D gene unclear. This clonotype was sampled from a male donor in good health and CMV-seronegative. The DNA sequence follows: TGTGCCAGCAGCTCATACTATGGCTACACCTTC. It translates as CASSSYYGYTF.